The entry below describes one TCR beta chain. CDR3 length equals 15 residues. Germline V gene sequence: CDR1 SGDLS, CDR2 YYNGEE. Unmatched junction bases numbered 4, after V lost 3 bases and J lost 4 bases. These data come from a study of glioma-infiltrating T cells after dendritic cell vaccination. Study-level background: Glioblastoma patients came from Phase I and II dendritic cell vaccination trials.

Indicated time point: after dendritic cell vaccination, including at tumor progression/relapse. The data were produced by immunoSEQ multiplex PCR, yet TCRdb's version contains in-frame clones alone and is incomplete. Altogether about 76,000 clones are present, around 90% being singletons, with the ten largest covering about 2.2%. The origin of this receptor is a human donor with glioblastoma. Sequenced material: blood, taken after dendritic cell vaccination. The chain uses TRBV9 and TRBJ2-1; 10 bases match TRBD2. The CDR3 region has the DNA TGTGCCAGCAGCGCAACTAGCGGGGCGTACAATGAGCAGTTCTTC. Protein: CASSATSGAYNEQFF.